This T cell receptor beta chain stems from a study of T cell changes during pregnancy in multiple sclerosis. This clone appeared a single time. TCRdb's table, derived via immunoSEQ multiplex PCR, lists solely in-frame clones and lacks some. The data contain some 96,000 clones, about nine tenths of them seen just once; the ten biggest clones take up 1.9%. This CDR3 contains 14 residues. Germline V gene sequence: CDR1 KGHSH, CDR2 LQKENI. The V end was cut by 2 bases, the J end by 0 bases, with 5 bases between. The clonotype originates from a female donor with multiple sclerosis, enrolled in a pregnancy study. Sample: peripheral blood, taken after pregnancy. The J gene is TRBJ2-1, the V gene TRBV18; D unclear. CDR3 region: CASSPESSYNEQFF. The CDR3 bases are TGTGCCAGCTCACCAGAGAGCTCCTACAATGAGCAGTTCTTC.